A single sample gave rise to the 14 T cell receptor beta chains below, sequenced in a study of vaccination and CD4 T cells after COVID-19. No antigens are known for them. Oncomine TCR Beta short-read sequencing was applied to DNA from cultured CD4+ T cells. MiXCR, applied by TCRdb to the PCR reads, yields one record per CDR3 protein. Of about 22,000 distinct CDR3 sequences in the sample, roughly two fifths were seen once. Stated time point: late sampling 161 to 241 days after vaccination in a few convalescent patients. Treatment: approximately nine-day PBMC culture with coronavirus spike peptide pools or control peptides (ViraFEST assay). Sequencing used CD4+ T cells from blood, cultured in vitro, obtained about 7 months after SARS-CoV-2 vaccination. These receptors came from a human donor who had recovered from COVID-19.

CDR3 DNA sequence: TGTGCCATCAGCACACGGACAGGGTACAATGAGCAGTTCTTC. Translation gives CAISTRTGYNEQFF. The rearrangement joins TRBV10-3 to TRBJ2-1, with 8 bases lining up with TRBD1. The germline V gene encodes CDR1 ENHRY and CDR2 SYGVKD. Trimming cost V 6 bases and J 4 bases; bases outside gene matches: 5. This CDR3 has 14 amino acids.

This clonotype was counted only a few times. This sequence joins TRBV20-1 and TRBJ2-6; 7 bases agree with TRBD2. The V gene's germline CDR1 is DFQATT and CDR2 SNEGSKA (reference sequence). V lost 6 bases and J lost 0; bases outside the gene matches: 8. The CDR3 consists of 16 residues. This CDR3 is CSALRAGSSGANVLTF. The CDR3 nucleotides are TGCAGTGCCCTCCGAGCGGGGTCCTCTGGGGCCAACGTCCTGACTTTC.

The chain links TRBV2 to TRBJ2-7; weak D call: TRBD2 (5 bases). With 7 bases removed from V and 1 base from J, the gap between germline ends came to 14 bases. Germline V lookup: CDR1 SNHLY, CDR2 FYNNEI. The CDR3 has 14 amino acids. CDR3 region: CASTTQRESYEQYF. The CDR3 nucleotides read TGTGCCAGCACAACCCAGAGGGAATCCTACGAGCAGTACTTC.

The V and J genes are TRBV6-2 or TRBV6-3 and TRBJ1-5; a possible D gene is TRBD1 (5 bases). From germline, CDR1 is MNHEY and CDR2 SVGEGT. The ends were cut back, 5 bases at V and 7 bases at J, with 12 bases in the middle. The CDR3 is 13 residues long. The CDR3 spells CASSGDGGQPQHF. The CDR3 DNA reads TGTGCCAGCAGTGGAGACGGGGGGCAGCCCCAGCATTTT.

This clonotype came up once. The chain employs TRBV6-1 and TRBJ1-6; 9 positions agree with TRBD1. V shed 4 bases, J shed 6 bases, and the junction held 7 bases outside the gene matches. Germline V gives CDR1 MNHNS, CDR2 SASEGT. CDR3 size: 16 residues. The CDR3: CASSVQGALPNSPLHF. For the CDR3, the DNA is TGTGCCAGCAGTGTACAGGGGGCTCTCCCTAATTCACCCCTCCACTTT.

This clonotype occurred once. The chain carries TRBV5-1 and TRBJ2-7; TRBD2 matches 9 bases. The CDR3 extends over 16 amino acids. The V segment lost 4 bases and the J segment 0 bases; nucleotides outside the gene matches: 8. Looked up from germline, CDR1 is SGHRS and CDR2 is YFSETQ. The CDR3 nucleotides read TGCGCCAGCAGCCCCGATAGCGGGGGTAGCTCCTACGAGCAGTACTTC. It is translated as CASSPDSGGSSYEQYF.

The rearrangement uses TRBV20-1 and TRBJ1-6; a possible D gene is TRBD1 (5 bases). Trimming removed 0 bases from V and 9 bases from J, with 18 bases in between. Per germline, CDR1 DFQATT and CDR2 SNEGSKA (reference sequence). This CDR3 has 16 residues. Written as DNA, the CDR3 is TGCAGTGCTAGAGATCGGCAGGGAGGAACGATTTCACCCCTCCACTTT. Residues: CSARDRQGGTISPLHF.

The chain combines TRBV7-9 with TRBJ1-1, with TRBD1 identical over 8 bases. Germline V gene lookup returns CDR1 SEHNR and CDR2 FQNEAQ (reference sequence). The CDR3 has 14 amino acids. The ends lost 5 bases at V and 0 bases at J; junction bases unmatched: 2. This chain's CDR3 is CASSRDRMNTEAFF. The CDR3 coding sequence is TGTGCCAGCAGCAGGGACAGGATGAACACTGAAGCTTTCTTT.

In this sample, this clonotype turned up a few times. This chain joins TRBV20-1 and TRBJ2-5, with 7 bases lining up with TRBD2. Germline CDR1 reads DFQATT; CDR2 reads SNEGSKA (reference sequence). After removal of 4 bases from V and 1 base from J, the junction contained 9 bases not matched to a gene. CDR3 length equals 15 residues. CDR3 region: CSANGRRPLQETQYF. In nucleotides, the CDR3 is TGCAGTGCTAACGGGAGGCGACCGCTCCAAGAGACCCAGTACTTC.

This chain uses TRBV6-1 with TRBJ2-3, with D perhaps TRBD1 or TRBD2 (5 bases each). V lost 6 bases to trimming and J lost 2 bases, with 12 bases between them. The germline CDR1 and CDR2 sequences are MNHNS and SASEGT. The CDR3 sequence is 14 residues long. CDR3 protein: CASRPGTSTDTQYF. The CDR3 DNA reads TGTGCCAGCAGACCCGGGACCTCCACAGATACGCAGTATTTT.

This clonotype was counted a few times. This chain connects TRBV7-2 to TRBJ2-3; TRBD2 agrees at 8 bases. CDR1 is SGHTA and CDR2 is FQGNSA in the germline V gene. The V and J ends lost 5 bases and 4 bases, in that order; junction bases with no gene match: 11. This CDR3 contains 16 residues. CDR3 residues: CASSQALSGISDTQYF. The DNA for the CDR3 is TGTGCCAGCAGCCAGGCTCTTAGCGGGATTTCAGATACGCAGTATTTT.

CDR3 in amino acids: CASSLAQSTDTQYF. CDR3 coding DNA: TGTGCCAGCAGCTTGGCCCAAAGCACAGATACGCAGTATTTT. The V call is TRBV5-8, the J call TRBJ2-3; D not resolved. Germline V gene data show CDR1 as SGHTS and CDR2 as YDEGEE. Trimming stripped 0 bases from V and 0 bases from J, with 5 bases between. CDR3 length: 14 amino acids.

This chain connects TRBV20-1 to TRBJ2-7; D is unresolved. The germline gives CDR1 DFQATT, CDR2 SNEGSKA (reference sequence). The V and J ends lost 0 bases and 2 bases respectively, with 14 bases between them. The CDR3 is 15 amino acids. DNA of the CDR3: TGCAGTGCTAGAGATCCCTATGCTCTACCCTACGAGCAGTACTTC. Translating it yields CSARDPYALPYEQYF.

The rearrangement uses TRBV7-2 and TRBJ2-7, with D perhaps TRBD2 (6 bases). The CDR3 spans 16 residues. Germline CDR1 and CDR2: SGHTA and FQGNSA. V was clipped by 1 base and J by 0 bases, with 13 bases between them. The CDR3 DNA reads TGTGCCAGCAGCTTAGAAATCCGGGGGTTCTCCTACGAGCAGTACTTC. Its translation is CASSLEIRGFSYEQYF.